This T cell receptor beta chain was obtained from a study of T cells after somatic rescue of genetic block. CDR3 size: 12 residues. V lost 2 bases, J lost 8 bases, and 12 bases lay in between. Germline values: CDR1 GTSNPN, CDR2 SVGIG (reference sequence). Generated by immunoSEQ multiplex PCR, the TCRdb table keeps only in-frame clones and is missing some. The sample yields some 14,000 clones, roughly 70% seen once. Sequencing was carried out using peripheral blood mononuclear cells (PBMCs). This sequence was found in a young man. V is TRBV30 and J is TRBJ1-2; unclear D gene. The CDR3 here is CAWSLVGRGYTF. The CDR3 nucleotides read TGTGCCTGGAGTCTCGTTGGTCGGGGCTACACCTTC.